These 20 T cell receptor beta chains originate from one sample sequenced in a study of T cells in Graves' hyperthyroidism and ophthalmopathy. TCR beta CDR3 region amplification was performed from RNA transcripts. The study used the HTBI primer set for a first-round RT-PCR of the TCR CDR3. TCRdb analysed the multiplex PCR reads with MiXCR anew, one entry per CDR3 protein. The table shows hundreds of thousands of distinct CDR3 sequences, with 16% occurring only once. Sequencing input: blood. Receptors were obtained from a woman in her late teens or twenties with Graves' hyperthyroidism.

In its sample, this clonotype was seen many times. This rearrangement joins TRBV11-1 to TRBJ1-1; D not certain. CDR1 and CDR2 (germline): SGHAT, FQDESV (reference sequence). Trimming left V 2 bases short and J 0 bases short, with 13 bases between. The CDR3 is made up of 16 amino acids. The CDR3 nucleotides are TGTGCCAGCAGCTTAACGCCAGGAGTCATGAACACTGAAGCTTTCTTT. Translating it yields CASSLTPGVMNTEAFF.

Notes on this clonotype: A read error is possible here, since a much larger clone lies one base away. As the CDR3 is not closed by the conserved phenylalanine or tryptophan, this likely results from a read error. This chain connects TRBV7-9 to TRBJ2-4, with D possibly matching TRBD2 (5 bases). Germline V gives CDR1 SEHNR, CDR2 FQNEAQ (reference sequence). V dropped 5 bases and J dropped 0 bases, with 14 bases sitting between them. This CDR3 region has 16 residues. The CDR3 reads CASSLTLGLAKNIQYS. The DNA of the CDR3 is TGTGCCAGCAGCCTTACCCTTGGACTAGCCAAAAACATTCAGTACTCC.

V gene TRBV24-1 combines with J gene TRBJ2-1, with 9 bases lining up with TRBD1. This CDR3 region has 17 residues. Looked up from germline, CDR1 is KGHDR and CDR2 is SFDVKD. V was pared by 4 bases and J by 0 bases, with 6 bases of the junction left unmatched. The CDR3 spells CATSEFAGQGSYNEQFF. CDR3 bases: TGTGCCACCAGTGAATTTGCGGGACAGGGCTCCTACAATGAGCAGTTCTTC.

The V call is TRBV19, the J call TRBJ2-7, with TRBD2 identical over 10 bases. Germline V gives CDR1 LNHDA, CDR2 SQIVND (reference sequence). V lost 0 bases to trimming and J lost 2 bases; unmatched junction nucleotides: 10. The CDR3 is 18 residues long. In nucleotides, the CDR3 is TGTGCCAGTAGTATAGATCCGCGTAGCGGGGGGTTACCCTACGAGCAGTACTTC. Protein product: CASSIDPRSGGLPYEQYF.

The V gene is TRBV6-5, the J gene TRBJ1-5; D gene unclear. CDR1 MNHEY and CDR2 SVGAGI come from the germline V gene. The CDR3 consists of 16 residues. V was shortened by 2 bases and J by 2 bases, with 13 bases between the two germline ends. The CDR3, as DNA: TGTGCCAGCAGTTACGTGGGCACGAAGGGCAATCAGCCCCAGCATTTT. Translation: CASSYVGTKGNQPQHF.

This clonotype was seen many times. A read error is possible here, since a much larger clone lies one base away. The V and J genes are TRBV15 and TRBJ2-3; no clear D. Per the germline V gene, CDR1 is LNHNV and CDR2 is YYDKDF (reference sequence). The CDR3 has 11 amino acids. V lost 5 bases to trimming and J lost 2 bases, with 2 bases between them. CDR3 coding DNA: TGTGCCACCAGCCTCACAGATACGCAGTATTTT. Encoded protein: CATSLTDTQYF.

This clonotype was picked up many times. The chain combines TRBV18 with TRBJ2-3; 9 bases are shared with TRBD2. The CDR3 loop spans 16 amino acids. Germline lookup yields CDR1 KGHSH and CDR2 LQKENI. Trimming took 2 bases from V and 3 from J; bases not matched to a gene: 6. In DNA, the CDR3 is TGTGCCAGCTCACCATTGAGCGGGGGGAATACAGATACGCAGTATTTT. This codes for CASSPLSGGNTDTQYF. Together with reference TRBV18 and TRBJ2-3, the CDR3 gives the full variable domain: NAGVMQNPRHLVRRRGQEARLRCSPMKGHSHVYWYRQLPEEGLKFMVYLQKENIIDESGMPKERFSAEFPKEGPSILRIQQVVRGDSAAYFCASSPLSGGNTDTQYFGPGTRLTVL.

J is TRBJ1-3 and V is TRBV20-1; D remains unclear. The CDR3 extends over 15 amino acids. Per the germline V gene, CDR1 is DFQATT and CDR2 is SNEGSKA (reference sequence). V lost 0 bases, J lost 2 bases, and 11 bases lay in between. CDR3 bases: TGCAGTGCTAGAGATGACACAAGGCCTGGAAACACCATATATTTT. Its translation: CSARDDTRPGNTIYF.

Points on this clonotype: Its ends do not fully match the called genes, so a read error is possible. The V gene is TRBV20-1, the J gene TRBJ2-2; no clear D. This CDR3 spans 12 amino acids. Germline loops: CDR1 DFQATT, CDR2 SNEGSKA (reference sequence). The CDR3: CSARGNSGELFF. The DNA of the CDR3 is TGCAGTGCTAGGGGGAACTCCGGGGAGCTGTTTTTT.

The chain has TRBV7-9 and TRBJ1-2, with TRBD1 as a possible D gene (6 bases). Per germline, CDR1 SEHNR and CDR2 FQNEAQ (reference sequence). Trimming left V 6 bases short and J 6 bases short, with 14 bases between. The CDR3 runs 13 residues. For the CDR3, the DNA is TGTGCCAGCAGGTCCAGGGGTGCAGATGGCTACACCTTC. Translating gives CASRSRGADGYTF.

This clonotype was detected many times. This chain links TRBV11-2 with TRBJ2-1, with TRBD2 identical over 9 bases. The CDR3 extends over 15 amino acids. Germline trimming cut 5 bases from V and 4 bases from J; bases unmatched to any gene: 6. Germline CDR1 SGHAT, CDR2 FQNNGV. The CDR3 nucleotides read TGTGCCAGCAGCCATAGCGGGAGCTTTTACAATGAGCAGTTCTTC. It translates to CASSHSGSFYNEQFF.

This clonotype was counted many times. The chain joins TRBV27 to TRBJ2-7; D call uncertain. Germline CDR1 MNHEY, CDR2 SMNVEV (reference sequence). The CDR3 extends over 16 amino acids. V shed 4 bases and J shed 6 bases, with 22 bases lying between them. Here the CDR3 reads CASSSLMFDSVTEQYF. In DNA, the CDR3 is TGTGCCAGCAGTTCACTTATGTTCGACTCCGTGACCGAGCAGTACTTC.

This clonotype was seen a few times. V gene TRBV29-1 combines with J gene TRBJ2-5; 7 nucleotides align to TRBD1. The CDR3 contains 10 residues. Looked up from germline, CDR1 is SQVTM and CDR2 is ANQGSEA. The CDR3 reads CGTVQETQYF. CDR3 DNA sequence: TGCGGGACAGTTCAAGAGACCCAGTACTTC.

This clonotype was recorded a few times. This chain connects TRBV20-1 to TRBJ1-5, with no clear D. Germline assignment: CDR1 DFQATT and CDR2 SNEGSKA (reference sequence). CDR3 length: 13 residues. Trimming removed 6 bases from V and 0 bases from J, with 9 bases in between. The CDR3 sequence: CSARTDSNQPQHF. The CDR3 DNA reads TGCAGTGCCAGGACGGATAGCAATCAGCCCCAGCATTTT.

This clonotype was detected ten times or more. This chain links TRBV7-2 with TRBJ2-1; 11 bases fit TRBD2. The germline V gene encodes CDR1 SGHTA and CDR2 FQGNSA. V gave up 5 bases and J gave up 6 bases; unmatched junction bases: 12. This CDR3 is built from 17 residues. CDR3 in DNA: TGTGCCAGCAGCCCCAGAGGAGGTGGGACTAGCGGCAATGAGCAGTTCTTC. Its translation is CASSPRGGGTSGNEQFF.

This chain connects TRBV27 to TRBJ1-2; 8 nucleotides match TRBD1. V shed 7 bases and J 8 bases; nucleotides not matched to a gene: 12. Germline-derived CDR1 and CDR2 are MNHEY and SMNVEV (reference sequence). The CDR3 has 14 amino acids. Here the CDR3 reads CASTETGGSVGYTF. The CDR3 nucleotides read TGTGCCAGCACCGAAACAGGGGGTTCGGTCGGCTACACCTTC.

The chain has TRBV3-1 and TRBJ2-1, with unresolved D. Germline CDR1 LGHDT, CDR2 YNNKEL (reference sequence). The V gene lost 1 base and the J gene lost 12 bases, with 10 bases spanning the gap. The length of the CDR3 is 12 residues. The chain's CDR3 is CASSQGFLGQFF. The DNA of the CDR3 is TGTGCCAGCAGCCAAGGTTTCCTAGGGCAGTTCTTC.

In this sample, this clonotype turned up many times. This chain links TRBV3-1 with TRBJ2-1, with D perhaps given as TRBD1 or TRBD2 (5 bases each). Per the germline V gene, CDR1 is LGHDT and CDR2 is YNNKEL (reference sequence). This CDR3 contains 15 residues. Between the trimmed V and J ends, which lost 4 bases and 9 bases, there was a span of 19 bases. CDR3 sequence reads: CASSPPVWARGEQFF. DNA of the CDR3: TGTGCCAGCAGCCCCCCCGTTTGGGCGAGGGGTGAGCAGTTCTTC.

The V gene is TRBV10-1, the J gene TRBJ2-7; no reliable D call. The germline gives CDR1 WNHNN, CDR2 SYGVQD (reference sequence). With 3 bases removed from V and 6 bases from J, the gap between germline ends came to 9 bases. The CDR3 consists of 12 residues. As DNA, the CDR3 is TGCGCCAGCAGTGATCCTCTCTCCGAGCAGTACTTC. It codes for CASSDPLSEQYF.

This clonotype was recorded at least ten times. CDR3 DNA: TGTGCCAGCAGCTTGGATGGGGGTGAGCAGTTCTTC. Residues: CASSLDGGEQFF. This chain connects TRBV5-6 to TRBJ2-1; the D gene could be TRBD1 or TRBD2 (5 bases each). Trimming stripped 0 bases from V and 9 bases from J, with 7 bases between. The CDR3 runs to 12 residues. Germline assignment: CDR1 SGHDT and CDR2 YYEEEE.